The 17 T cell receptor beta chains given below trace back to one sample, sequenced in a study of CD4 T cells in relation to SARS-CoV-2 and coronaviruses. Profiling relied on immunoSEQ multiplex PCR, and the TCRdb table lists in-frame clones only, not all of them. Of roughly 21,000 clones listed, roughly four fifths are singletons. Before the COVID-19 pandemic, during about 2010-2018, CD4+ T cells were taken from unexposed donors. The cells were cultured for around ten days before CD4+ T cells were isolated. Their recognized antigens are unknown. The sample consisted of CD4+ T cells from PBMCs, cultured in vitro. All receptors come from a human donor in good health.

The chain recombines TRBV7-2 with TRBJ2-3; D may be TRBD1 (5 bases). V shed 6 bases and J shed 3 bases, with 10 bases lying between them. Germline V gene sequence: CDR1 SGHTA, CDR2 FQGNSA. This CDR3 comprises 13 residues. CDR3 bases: TGTGCCAGCAGGGGGCAGGTAACAGATACGCAGTATTTT. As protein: CASRGQVTDTQYF. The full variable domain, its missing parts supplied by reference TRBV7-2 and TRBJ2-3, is GAGVSQSPSNKVTEKGKDVELRCDPISGHTALYWYRQSLGQGLEFLIYFQGNSAPDKSGLPSDRFSAERTGGSVSTLTIQRTQQEDSAVYLCASRGQVTDTQYFGPGTRLTVL.

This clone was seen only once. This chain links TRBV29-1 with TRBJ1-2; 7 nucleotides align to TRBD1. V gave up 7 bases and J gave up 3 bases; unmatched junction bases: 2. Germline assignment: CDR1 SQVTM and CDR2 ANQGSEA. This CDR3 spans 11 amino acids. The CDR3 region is CSGTGDYGYTF. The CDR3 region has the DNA TGCAGCGGTACAGGGGACTATGGCTACACCTTC.

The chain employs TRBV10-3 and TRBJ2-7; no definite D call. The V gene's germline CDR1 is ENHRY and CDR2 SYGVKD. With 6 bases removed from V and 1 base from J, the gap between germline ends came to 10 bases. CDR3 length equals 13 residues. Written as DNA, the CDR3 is TGTGCCATCAGCCGGGCCTCTTCCTACGAGCAGTACTTC. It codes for CAISRASSYEQYF.

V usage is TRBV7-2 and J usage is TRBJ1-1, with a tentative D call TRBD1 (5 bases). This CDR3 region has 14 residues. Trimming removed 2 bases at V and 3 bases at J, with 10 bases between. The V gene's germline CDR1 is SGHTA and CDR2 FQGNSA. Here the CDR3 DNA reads TGTGCCAGCAGCTTACAGGCGGGGGACACTGAAGCTTTCTTT. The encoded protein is CASSLQAGDTEAFF.

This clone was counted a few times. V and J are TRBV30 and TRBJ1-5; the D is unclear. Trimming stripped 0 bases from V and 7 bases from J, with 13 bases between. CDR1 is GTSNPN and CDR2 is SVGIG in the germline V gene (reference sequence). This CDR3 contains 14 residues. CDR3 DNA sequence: TGTGCCTGGAGTGTAGGACCCATAGGACAGCCCCAGCATTTT. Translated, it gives CAWSVGPIGQPQHF.

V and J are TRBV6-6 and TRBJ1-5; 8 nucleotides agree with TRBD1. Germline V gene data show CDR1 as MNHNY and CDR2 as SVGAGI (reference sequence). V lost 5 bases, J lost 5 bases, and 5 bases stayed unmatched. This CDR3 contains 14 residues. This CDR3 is CASSGQGADQPQHF. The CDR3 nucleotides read TGTGCCAGCAGTGGACAGGGTGCGGATCAGCCCCAGCATTTT.

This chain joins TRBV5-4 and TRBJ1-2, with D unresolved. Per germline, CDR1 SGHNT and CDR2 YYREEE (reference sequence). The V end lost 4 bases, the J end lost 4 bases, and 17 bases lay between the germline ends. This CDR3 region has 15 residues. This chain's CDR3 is CASSTTPTEFYGYTF. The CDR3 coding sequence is TGTGCCAGCAGCACGACACCCACGGAATTCTATGGCTACACCTTC.

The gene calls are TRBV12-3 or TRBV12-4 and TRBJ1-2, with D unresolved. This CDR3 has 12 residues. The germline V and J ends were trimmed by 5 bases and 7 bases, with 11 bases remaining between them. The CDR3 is CASSRGRTGYTF. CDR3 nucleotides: TGTGCCAGCAGTCGCGGCCGGACTGGCTACACCTTC.

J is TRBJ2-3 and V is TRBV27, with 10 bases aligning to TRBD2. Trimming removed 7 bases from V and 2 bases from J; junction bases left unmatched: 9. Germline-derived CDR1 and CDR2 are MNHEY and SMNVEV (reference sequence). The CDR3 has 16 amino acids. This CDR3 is CASIPGTSVFTDTQYF. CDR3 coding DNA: TGTGCCAGCATCCCCGGGACTAGCGTGTTCACAGATACGCAGTATTTT.

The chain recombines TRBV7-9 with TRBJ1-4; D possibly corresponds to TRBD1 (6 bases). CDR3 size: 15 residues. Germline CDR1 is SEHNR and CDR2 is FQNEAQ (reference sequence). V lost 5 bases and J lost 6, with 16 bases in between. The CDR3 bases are TGTGCCAGCAGCCTAAACAGGGCAGGGGATGAAAAACTGTTTTTT. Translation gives CASSLNRAGDEKLFF.

The CDR3 is CASRSGPNEKLFF. The CDR3 DNA follows: TGTGCCAGCAGGTCGGGACCGAATGAAAAACTGTTTTTT. The chain employs TRBV12-3 or TRBV12-4 and TRBJ1-4; maybe TRBD1 (5 bases). V lost 6 bases and J lost 5, with 10 bases in between. The CDR3 runs to 13 residues.

The DNA of the CDR3 is TGTGCCAGCACCGGACCTAGCGGGGTTGCCTACGAGCAGTACTTC. Protein: CASTGPSGVAYEQYF. The rearrangement joins TRBV7-2 to TRBJ2-7; 9 bases match TRBD2. The CDR3 covers 15 residues. Germline V lookup: CDR1 SGHTA, CDR2 FQGNSA. Trimming at V came to 7 bases and at J to 2 bases, leaving 9 bases not matched to a gene.

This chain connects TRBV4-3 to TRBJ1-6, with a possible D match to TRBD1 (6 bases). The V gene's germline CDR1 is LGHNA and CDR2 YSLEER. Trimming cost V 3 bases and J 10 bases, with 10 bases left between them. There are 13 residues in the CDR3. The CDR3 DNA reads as TGCGCCAGCAGCCAGACAGGAGAATCACCCCTCCACTTT. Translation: CASSQTGESPLHF.

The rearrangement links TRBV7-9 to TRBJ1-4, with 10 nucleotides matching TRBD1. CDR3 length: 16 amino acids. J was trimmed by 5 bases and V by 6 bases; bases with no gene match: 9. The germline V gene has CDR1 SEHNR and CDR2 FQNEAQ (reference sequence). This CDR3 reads CASSRGQGELNEKLFF. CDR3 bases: TGTGCCAGCAGTCGAGGACAGGGGGAACTAAATGAAAAACTGTTTTTT.

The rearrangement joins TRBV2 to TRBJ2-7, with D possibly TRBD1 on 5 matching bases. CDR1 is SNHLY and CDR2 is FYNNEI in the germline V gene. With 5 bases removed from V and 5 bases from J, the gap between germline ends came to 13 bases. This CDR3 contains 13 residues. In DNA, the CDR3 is TGTGCCAGCAGTTTTAGGGGATCTGACGAGCAGTACTTC. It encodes CASSFRGSDEQYF.

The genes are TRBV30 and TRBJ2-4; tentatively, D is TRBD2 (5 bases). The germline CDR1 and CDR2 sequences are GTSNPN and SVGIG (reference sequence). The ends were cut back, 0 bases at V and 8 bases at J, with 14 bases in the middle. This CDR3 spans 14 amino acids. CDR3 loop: CAWSVGLAGDIQYF. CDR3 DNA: TGTGCCTGGAGTGTGGGCCTCGCCGGGGACATTCAGTACTTC. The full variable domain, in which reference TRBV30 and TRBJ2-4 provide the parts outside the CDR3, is SQTIHQWPATLVQPVGSPLSLECTVEGTSNPNLYWYRQAAGRGLQLLFYSVGIGQISSEVPQNLSASRPQDRQFILSSKKLLLSDSGFYLCAWSVGLAGDIQYFGAGTRLSVL.

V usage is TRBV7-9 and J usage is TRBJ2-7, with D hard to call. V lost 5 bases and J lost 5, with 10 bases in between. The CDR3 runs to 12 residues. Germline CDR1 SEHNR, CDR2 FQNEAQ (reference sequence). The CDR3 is CASSLMHNEQYF. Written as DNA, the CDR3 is TGTGCCAGCAGCCTGATGCACAACGAGCAGTACTTC.